This T cell receptor (beta chain) was sequenced in a study of T cell responses to AZD1222 COVID-19 vaccine. Study-level results: Epitopes outside B.1.351 and B.1.1.7 mutated regions reportedly drew nearly half of spike TCRs. Donors were chiefly white British, with a greater number of females, and clonal diversity was perhaps underestimated. Baseline serology detected seropositivity in only 5 or 6 AZD1222 recipients. With dominance at 160-218 and 743-854, vaccine-associated CD4 TCRs spanned spike.

Points on this clone: Its antigen remains unidentified.

Germline V gene sequence: CDR1 SGHTS, CDR2 YDEGEE. CDR3 length: 13 residues. V was clipped by 7 bases and J by 6 bases, with 14 bases between them. The assay was immunoSEQ multiplex PCR, and TCRdb's table has in-frame clones only and misses some. The sample includes approximately 130,000 clones, roughly 87% of them seen just once. The TCR originated in an adult who received the AZD1222 COVID-19 vaccine. Sequenced here: peripheral blood, sampled 28 days after the second AZD1222 dose. V and J are TRBV5-8 and TRBJ1-5; D is unclear. The CDR3 nucleotides are TGTGCCAGCGCCGTTGTCCTCGCTCAGCCCCAGCATTTT. It translates to CASAVVLAQPQHF.